The T cell receptor beta chain under discussion was sequenced for a study of T-cell reconstitution after alpha-beta-depleted transplantation in children. The CDR3 has 15 amino acids. Per germline, CDR1 SGHTA and CDR2 FQGNSA. With 4 bases removed from V and 0 bases from J, the gap between germline ends came to 11 bases. This clonotype appeared many times. The library targeted TCRbeta and was prepared with unique molecular identifiers. TCRdb ran MiXCR on the PCR reads and lists one entry per CDR3 protein. The sample consists of 350,000 to 400,000 distinct CDR3 sequences, roughly 13% of them appearing once.

The J gene is TRBJ2-3, the V gene TRBV7-2; D unresolved. Here the sequenced sample was PBMCs, taken from the stem cell graft. This TCR was recovered from a human donor who donated a stem cell graft to a child with Fanconi anemia. CDR3 sequence reads: CASSSVGRSTDTQYF. The CDR3 DNA reads as TGTGCCAGCAGCTCAGTGGGCCGGAGCACAGATACGCAGTATTTT.